In its sample, the clone carrying this TCR beta chain was seen a few times. The PCR made use of 60 Vbeta and 13 Jbeta primers. Profiled with immunoSEQ multiplex PCR; TCRdb holds only in-frame clones, not every one. The table lists about 200,000 clones, over 65% of them singletons. These data are taken from a study of cytomegalovirus exposure and HLA in healthy donors. The sequence derives from a man younger than 35 in good health and CMV-seronegative. Sequenced input: PBMCs.

This chain's CDR3 is CASSFGQGEAFF. The CDR3 DNA reads as TGTGCCAGCAGCTTCGGACAGGGTGAAGCTTTCTTT. The rearrangement links TRBV7-6 to TRBJ1-1; 8 bases are a match to TRBD1. This CDR3 is built from 12 residues. V gave up 3 bases and J gave up 7 bases; unmatched junction bases: 1. Germline V CDR1 and CDR2: SGHVS, FNYEAQ.